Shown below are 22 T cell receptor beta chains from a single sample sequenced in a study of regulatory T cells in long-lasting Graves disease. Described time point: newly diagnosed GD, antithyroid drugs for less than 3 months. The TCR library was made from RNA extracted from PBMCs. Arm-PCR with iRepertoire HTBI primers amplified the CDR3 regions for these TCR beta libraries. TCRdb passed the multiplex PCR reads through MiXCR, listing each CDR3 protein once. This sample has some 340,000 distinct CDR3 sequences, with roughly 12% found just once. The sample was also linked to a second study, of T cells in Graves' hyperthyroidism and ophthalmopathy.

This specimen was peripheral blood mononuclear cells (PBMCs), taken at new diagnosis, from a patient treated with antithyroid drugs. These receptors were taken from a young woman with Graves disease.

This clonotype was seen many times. The CDR3 DNA reads TGTGCCAGCAGTATTGACAGGGTCCCCTACAATGAGCAGTTCTTC. Translated, it gives CASSIDRVPYNEQFF. This chain joins TRBV27 and TRBJ2-1; 7 nucleotides line up with TRBD1. The CDR3 covers 15 residues. The germline CDR1 and CDR2 sequences are MNHEY and SMNVEV (reference sequence). V was clipped by 5 bases and J by 2 bases; unmatched bases: 6.

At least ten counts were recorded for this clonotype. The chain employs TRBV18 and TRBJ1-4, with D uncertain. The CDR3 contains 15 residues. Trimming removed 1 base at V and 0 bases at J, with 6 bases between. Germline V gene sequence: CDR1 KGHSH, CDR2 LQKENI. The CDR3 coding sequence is TGTGCCAGCTCACCACTCGGCTCAACTAATGAAAAACTGTTTTTT. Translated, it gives CASSPLGSTNEKLFF. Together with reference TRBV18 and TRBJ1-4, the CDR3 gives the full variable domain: NAGVMQNPRHLVRRRGQEARLRCSPMKGHSHVYWYRQLPEEGLKFMVYLQKENIIDESGMPKERFSAEFPKEGPSILRIQQVVRGDSAAYFCASSPLGSTNEKLFFGSGTQLSVL.

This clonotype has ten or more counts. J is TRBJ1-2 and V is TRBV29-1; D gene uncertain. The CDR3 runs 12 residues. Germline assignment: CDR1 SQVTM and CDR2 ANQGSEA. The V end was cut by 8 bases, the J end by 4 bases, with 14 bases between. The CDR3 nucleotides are TGCAGCTCCCTGACGGGCATCTATGGCTACACCTTC. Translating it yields CSSLTGIYGYTF. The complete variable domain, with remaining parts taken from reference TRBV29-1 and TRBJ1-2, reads SAVISQKPSRDICQRGTSLTIQCQVDSQVTMMFWYRQQPGQSLTLIATANQGSEATYESGFVIDKFPISRPNLTFSTLTVSNMSPEDSSIYLCSSLTGIYGYTFGSGTRLTVV.

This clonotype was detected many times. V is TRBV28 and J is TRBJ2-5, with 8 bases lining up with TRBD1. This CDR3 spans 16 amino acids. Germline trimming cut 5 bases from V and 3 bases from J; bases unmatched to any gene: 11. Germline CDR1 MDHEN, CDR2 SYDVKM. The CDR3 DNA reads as TGTGCCAGCAGTCTACTACCCGGGACAGGAGAAGAGACCCAGTACTTC. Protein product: CASSLLPGTGEETQYF.

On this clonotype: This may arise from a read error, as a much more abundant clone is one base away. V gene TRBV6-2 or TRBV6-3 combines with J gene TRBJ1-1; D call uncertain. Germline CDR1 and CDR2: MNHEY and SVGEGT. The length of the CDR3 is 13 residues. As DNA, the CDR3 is TGTGCCAGCAGTAAGGACCTGAACACTGAAACTTTCTTT. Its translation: CASSKDLNTETFF.

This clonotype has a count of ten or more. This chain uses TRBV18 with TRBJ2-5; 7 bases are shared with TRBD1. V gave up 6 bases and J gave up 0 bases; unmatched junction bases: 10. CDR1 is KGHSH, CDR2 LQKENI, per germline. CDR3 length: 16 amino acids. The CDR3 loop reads CASSSGTAGYQETQYF. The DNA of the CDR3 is TGTGCCAGCTCCTCCGGGACAGCCGGTTACCAAGAGACCCAGTACTTC.

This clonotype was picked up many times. CDR3 in amino acids: CSARGGSGSSGYTF. The DNA of the CDR3 is TGCAGTGCTAGAGGAGGGTCAGGGAGTTCCGGCTACACCTTC. The chain joins TRBV20-1 to TRBJ1-2; the D gene is possibly TRBD1 (5 bases). Between the trimmed V and J ends, which lost 1 base and 8 bases, there was a span of 17 bases. The CDR3 contains 14 residues. Germline V gene data show CDR1 as DFQATT and CDR2 as SNEGSKA (reference sequence).

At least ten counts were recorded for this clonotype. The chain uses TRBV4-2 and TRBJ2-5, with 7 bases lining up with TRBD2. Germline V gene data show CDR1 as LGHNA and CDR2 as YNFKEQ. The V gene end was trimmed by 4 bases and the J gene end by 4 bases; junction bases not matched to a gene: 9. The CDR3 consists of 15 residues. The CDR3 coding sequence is TGTGCCAGCAGCCCCTCCGAGGGCGGGGGAGAGACCCAGTACTTC. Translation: CASSPSEGGGETQYF.

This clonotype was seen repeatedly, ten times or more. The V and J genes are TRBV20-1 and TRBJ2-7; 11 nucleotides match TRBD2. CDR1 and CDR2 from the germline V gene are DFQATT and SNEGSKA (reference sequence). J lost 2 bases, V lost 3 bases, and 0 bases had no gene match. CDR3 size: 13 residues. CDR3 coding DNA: TGCAGTGCTAGGACTAGCGGGACCTACGAGCAGTACTTC. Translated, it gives CSARTSGTYEQYF.

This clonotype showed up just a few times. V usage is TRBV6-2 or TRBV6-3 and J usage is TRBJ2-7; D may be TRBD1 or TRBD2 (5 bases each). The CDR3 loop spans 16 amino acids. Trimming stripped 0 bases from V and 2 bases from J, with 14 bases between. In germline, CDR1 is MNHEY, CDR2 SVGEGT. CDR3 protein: CASSYSWGTVAYEQYF. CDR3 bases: TGTGCCAGCAGTTACTCGTGGGGGACCGTCGCCTACGAGCAGTACTTC.

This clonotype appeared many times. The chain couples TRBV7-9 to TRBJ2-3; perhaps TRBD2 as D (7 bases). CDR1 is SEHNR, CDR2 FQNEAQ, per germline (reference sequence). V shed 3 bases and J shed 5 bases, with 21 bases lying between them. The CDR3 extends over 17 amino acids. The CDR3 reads CASSLAGGGPREDTQYF. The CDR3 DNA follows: TGTGCCAGCAGCTTGGCCGGCGGGGGCCCCAGGGAAGATACGCAGTATTTT.

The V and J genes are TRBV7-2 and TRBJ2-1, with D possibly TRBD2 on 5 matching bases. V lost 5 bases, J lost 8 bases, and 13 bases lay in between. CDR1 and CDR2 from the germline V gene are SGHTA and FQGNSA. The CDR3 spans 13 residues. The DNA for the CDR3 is TGTGCCAGCAGCGACTACGCGACATATGAGCAGTTCTTC. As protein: CASSDYATYEQFF.

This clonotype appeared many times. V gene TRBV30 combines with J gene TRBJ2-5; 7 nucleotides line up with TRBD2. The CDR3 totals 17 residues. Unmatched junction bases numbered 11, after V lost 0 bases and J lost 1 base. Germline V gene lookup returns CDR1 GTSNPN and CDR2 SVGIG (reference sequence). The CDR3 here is CAWSVSRTLAVQETQYF. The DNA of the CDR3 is TGTGCCTGGAGTGTCTCACGCACTCTAGCGGTCCAAGAGACCCAGTACTTC.

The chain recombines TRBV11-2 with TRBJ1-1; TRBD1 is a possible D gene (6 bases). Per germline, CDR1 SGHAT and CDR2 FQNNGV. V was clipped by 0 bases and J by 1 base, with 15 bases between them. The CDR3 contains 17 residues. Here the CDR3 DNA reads TGTGCCAGCAGCTTAGAGGCGCAGGGGCTTACGAACACTGAAGCTTTCTTT. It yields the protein CASSLEAQGLTNTEAFF.

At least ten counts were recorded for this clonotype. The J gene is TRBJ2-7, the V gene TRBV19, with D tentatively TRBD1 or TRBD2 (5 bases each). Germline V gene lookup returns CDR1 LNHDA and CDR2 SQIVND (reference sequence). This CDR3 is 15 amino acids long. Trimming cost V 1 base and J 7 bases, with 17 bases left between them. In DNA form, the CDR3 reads TGTGCCAGTAGTATAGGGACACCGATCCGGGGAGAGCAGTACTTC. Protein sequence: CASSIGTPIRGEQYF.

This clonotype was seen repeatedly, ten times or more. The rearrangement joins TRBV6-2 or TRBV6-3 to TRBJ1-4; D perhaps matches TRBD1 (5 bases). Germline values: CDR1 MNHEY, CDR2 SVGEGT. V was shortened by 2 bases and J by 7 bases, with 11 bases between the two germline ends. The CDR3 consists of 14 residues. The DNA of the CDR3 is TGTGCCAGCAGTTACGATGGGGCTGGTGAAAAACTGTTTTTT. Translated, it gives CASSYDGAGEKLFF.

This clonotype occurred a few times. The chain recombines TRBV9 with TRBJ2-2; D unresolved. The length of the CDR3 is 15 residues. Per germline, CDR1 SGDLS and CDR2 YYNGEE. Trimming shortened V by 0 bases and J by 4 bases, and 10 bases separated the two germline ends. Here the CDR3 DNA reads TGTGCCAGCAGCGTAGGTAGCCCCAGCACCGGGGAGCTGTTTTTT. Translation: CASSVGSPSTGELFF.

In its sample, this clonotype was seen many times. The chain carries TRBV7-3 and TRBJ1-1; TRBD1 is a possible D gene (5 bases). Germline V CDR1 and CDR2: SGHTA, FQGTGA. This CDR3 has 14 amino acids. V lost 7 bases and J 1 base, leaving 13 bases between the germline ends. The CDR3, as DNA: TGTGCCAGCAAGGTGAGGGGTACGAACACTGAAGCTTTCTTT. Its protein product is CASKVRGTNTEAFF. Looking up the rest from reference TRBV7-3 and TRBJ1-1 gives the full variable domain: GAGVSQTPSNKVTEKGKYVELRCDPISGHTALYWYRQSLGQGPEFLIYFQGTGAADDSGLPNDRFFAVRPEGSVSTLKIQRTERGDSAVYLCASKVRGTNTEAFFGQGTRLTVV.

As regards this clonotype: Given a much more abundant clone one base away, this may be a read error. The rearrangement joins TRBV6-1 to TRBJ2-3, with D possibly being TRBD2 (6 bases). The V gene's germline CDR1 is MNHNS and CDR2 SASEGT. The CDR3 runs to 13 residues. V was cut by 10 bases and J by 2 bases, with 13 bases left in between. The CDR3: CANTLRDTDTQYF. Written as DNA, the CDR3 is TGTGCCAACACCCTGCGGGACACAGATACGCAGTATTTT.

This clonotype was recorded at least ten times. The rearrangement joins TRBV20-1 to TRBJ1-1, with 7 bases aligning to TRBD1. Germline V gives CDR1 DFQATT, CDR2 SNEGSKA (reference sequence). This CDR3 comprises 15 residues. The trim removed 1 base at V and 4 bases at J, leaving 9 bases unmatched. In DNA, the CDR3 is TGCAGTGCTAGAGTGTCGGCAGGGGGGAGCACTGAAGCTTTCTTT. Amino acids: CSARVSAGGSTEAFF.

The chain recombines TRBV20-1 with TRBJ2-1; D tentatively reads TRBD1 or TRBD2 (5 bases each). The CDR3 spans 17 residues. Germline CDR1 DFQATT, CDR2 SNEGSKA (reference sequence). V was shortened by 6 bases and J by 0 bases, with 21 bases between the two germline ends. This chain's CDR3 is CSAPKILGASSYNEQFF. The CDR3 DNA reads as TGCAGTGCCCCGAAAATACTCGGGGCGAGCTCCTACAATGAGCAGTTCTTC.

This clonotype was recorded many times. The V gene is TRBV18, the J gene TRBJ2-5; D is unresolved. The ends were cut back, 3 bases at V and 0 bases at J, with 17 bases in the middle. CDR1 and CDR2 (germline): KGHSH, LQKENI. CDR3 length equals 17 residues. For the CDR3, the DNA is TGTGCCAGCTCACCCTCTGTTAGACGGCCGTACCAAGAGACCCAGTACTTC. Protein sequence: CASSPSVRRPYQETQYF.